This TCR beta chain was retrieved from a study of blood T cell repertoires in COVID-19. Study information: Spain, Italy and the United States supplied samples that represented acute and convalescent COVID-19. T cells, B-cell-depleted T cells, or PBMCs supplied cDNA or gDNA.

In the study's own analysis: Reference gene primer amplification gave estimated nucleated cell counts. Clones were sequenced by immunoSEQ multiplex PCR, and TCRdb holds only the in-frame ones, with some missing. For V, J and clone size, that table is used; D and trimming come from the DNA. Seen here are around 130,000 clones, about 83% observed once, and the top ten hold roughly 17%. Germline V gives CDR1 SGHVS, CDR2 FQNEAQ. Trimming removed 1 base from V and 2 bases from J, with 11 bases in between. This CDR3 region has 15 residues. The sequenced material came from peripheral blood. This rearrangement joins TRBV7-8 to TRBJ1-1; D is perhaps TRBD1 (6 bases). This receptor was obtained from a man between 50 and 59 years old with acute or convalescent COVID-19. The CDR3 sequence: CASSLVTGGNTEAFF. For the CDR3, the DNA is TGTGCCAGCAGCTTAGTTACGGGGGGCAACACTGAAGCTTTCTTT.